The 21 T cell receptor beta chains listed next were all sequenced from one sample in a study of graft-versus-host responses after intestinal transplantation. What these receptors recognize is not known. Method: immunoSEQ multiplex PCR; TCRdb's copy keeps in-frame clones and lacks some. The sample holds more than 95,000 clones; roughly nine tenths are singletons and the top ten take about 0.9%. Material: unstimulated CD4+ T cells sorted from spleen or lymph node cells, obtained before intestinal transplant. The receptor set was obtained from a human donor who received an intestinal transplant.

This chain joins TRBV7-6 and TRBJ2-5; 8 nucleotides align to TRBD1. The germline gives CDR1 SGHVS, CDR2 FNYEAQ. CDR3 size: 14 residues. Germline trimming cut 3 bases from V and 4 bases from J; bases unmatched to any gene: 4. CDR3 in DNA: TGTGCCAGCAGCTTTGGGACAGGACTAGAGACCCAGTACTTC. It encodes CASSFGTGLETQYF.

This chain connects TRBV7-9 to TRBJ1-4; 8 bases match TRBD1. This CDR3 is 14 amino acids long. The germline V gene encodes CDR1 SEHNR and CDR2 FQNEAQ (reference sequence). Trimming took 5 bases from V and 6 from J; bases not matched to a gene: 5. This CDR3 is CASSASTGDEKLFF. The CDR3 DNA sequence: TGTGCCAGCAGCGCCTCGACAGGGGATGAAAAACTGTTTTTT.

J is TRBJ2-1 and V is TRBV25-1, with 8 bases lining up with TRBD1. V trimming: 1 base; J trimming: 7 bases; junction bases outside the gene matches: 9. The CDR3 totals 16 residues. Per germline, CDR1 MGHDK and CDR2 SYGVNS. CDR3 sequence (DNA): TGTGCCAGCAGTGAATTAATGGGACAGGCCAATAATGAGCAGTTCTTC. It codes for CASSELMGQANNEQFF.

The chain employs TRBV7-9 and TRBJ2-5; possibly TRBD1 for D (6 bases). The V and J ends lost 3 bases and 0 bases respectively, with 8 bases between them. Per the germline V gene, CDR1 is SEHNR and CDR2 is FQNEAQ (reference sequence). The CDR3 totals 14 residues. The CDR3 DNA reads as TGTGCCAGCAGCTTGGGGACATACCAAGAGACCCAGTACTTC. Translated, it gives CASSLGTYQETQYF.

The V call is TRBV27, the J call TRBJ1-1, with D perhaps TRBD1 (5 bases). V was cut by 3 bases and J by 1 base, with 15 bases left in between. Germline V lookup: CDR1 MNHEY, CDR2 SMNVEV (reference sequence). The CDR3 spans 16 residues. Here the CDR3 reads CASSFSVRGGNTEAFF. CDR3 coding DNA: TGTGCCAGCAGTTTTAGTGTACGCGGGGGGAACACTGAAGCTTTCTTT.

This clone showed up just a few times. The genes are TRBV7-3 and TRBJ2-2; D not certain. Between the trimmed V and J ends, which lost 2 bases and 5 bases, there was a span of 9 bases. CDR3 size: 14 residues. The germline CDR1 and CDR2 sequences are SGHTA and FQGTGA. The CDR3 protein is CASSLDSHTGELFF. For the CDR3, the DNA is TGTGCCAGCAGCTTAGATAGTCATACCGGGGAGCTGTTTTTT.

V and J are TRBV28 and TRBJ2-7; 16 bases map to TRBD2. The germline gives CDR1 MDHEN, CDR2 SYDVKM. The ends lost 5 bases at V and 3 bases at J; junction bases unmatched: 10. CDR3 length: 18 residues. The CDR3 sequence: CASSAPGTSGRARYEQYF. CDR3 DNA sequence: TGTGCCAGCAGTGCGCCCGGGACTAGCGGGAGGGCCCGCTACGAGCAGTACTTC. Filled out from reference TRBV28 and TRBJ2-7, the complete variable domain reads DVKVTQSSRYLVKRTGEKVFLECVQDMDHENMFWYRQDPGLGLRLIYFSYDVKMKEKGDIPEGYSVSREKKERFSLILESASTNQTSMYLCASSAPGTSGRARYEQYFGPGTRLTVT.

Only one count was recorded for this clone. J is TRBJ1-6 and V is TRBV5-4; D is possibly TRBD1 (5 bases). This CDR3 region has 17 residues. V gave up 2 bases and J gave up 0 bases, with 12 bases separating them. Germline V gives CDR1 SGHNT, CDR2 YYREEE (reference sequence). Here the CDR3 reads CASSFTVTASYNSPLHF. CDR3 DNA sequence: TGTGCCAGCAGCTTCACAGTGACAGCCTCCTATAATTCACCCCTCCACTTT.

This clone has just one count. The CDR3 DNA sequence: TGTGCCAGCAGCTTACGGGGGGCAGGTCAAGAGACCCAGTACTTC. It codes for CASSLRGAGQETQYF. The chain recombines TRBV7-3 with TRBJ2-5; possible D gene TRBD2, 7 bases. Per germline, CDR1 SGHTA and CDR2 FQGTGA. This CDR3 region has 15 residues. Between the trimmed V and J ends, which lost 2 bases and 2 bases, there was a span of 12 bases.

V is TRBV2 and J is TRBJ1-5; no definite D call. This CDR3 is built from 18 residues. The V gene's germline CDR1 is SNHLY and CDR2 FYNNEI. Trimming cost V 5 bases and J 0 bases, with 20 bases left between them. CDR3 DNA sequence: TGTGCCAGCAGTCCTAAACCAAGGTTAGCTCTTAGCAATCAGCCCCAGCATTTT. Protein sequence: CASSPKPRLALSNQPQHF.

The DNA of the CDR3 is TGTGCCAGCAGCTCGTCCCCGGGCAATGAGCAGTTCTTC. It specifies CASSSSPGNEQFF. The V and J genes are TRBV11-2 and TRBJ2-1; D ambiguous. Germline CDR1 SGHAT, CDR2 FQNNGV. Trimming removed 4 bases at V and 6 bases at J, with 10 bases between. The CDR3 extends over 13 amino acids.

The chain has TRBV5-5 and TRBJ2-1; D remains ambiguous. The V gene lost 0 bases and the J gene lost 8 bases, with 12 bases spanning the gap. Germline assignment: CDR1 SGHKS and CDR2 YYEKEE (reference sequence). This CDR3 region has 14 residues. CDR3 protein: CASSLGHRTDEQFF. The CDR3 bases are TGTGCCAGCAGCTTGGGACACCGTACAGATGAGCAGTTCTTC.

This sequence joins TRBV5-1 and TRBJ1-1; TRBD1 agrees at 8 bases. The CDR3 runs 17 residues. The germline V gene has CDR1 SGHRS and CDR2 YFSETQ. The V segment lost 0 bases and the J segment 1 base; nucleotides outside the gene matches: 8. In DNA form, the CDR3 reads TGCGCCAGCAGCTTGGAGGGTCGCGGACAGGGGAACACTGAAGCTTTCTTT. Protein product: CASSLEGRGQGNTEAFF. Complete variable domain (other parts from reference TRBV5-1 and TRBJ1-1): KAGVTQTPRYLIKTRGQQVTLSCSPISGHRSVSWYQQTPGQGLQFLFEYFSETQRNKGNFPGRFSGRQFSNSRSEMNVSTLELGDSALYLCASSLEGRGQGNTEAFFGQGTRLTVV.

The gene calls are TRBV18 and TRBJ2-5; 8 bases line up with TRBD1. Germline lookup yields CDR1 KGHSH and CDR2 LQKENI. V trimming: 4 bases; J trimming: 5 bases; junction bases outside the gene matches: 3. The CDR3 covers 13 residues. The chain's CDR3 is CASSRRGQETQYF. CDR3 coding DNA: TGTGCCAGCTCACGCAGGGGGCAGGAGACCCAGTACTTC.

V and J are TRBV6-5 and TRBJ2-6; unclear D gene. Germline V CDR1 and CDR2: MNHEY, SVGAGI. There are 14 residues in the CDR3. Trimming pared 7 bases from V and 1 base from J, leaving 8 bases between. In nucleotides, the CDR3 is TGTGCCAGCAAGGTCCAATCTGGGGCCAACGTCCTGACTTTC. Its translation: CASKVQSGANVLTF.

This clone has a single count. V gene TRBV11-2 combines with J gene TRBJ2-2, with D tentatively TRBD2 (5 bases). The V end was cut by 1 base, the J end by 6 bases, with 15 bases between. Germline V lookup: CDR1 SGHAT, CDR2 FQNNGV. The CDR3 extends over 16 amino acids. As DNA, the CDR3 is TGTGCCAGCAGCTTAGTACGGCTAGCTTTCGCCGGGGAGCTGTTTTTT. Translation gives CASSLVRLAFAGELFF.

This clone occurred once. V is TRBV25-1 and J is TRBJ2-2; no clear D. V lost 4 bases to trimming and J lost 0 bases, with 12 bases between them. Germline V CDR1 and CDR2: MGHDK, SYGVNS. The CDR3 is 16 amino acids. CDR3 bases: TGTGCCAGCAGTGGTATGCGGCAAGCGAACACCGGGGAGCTGTTTTTT. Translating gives CASSGMRQANTGELFF.

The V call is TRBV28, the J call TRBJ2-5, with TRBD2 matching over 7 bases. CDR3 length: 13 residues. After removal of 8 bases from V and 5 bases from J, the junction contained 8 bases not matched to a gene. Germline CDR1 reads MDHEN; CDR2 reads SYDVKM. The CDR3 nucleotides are TGTGCCAGCCTTAAGAGGGAGGGGGAGACCCAGTACTTC. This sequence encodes CASLKREGETQYF.

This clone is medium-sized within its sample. Here the CDR3 reads CASSLSLTGSNEKLFF. Here the CDR3 DNA reads TGTGCCAGCAGTTTATCCCTGACAGGGTCTAATGAAAAACTGTTTTTT. This sequence joins TRBV27 and TRBJ1-4, with 7 bases aligning to TRBD1. V lost 0 bases and J lost 3; bases outside the gene matches: 4. CDR3 length equals 16 residues. The germline V gene encodes CDR1 MNHEY and CDR2 SMNVEV (reference sequence).

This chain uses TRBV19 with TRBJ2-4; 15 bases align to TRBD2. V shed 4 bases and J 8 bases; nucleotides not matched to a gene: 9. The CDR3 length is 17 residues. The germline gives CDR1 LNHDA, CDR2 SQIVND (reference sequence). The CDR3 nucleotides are TGTGCCAGTAGTACGAGGACTAGCGGGAGGGCCGGGGACATTCAGTACTTC. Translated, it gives CASSTRTSGRAGDIQYF. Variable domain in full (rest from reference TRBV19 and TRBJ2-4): DGGITQSPKYLFRKEGQNVTLSCEQNLNHDAMYWYRQDPGQGLRLIYYSQIVNDFQKGDIAEGYSVSREKKESFPLTVTSAQKNPTAFYLCASSTRTSGRAGDIQYFGAGTRLSVL.

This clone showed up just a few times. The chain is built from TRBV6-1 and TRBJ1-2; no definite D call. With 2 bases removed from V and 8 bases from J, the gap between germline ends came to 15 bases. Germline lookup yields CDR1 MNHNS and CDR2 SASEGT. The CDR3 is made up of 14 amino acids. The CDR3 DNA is TGTGCCAGCAGTGAATCATGGAGGGTCACAGGCTACACCTTC. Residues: CASSESWRVTGYTF.